This TCR beta chain was captured in a study of identical twins. TCRdb called the 5' RACE reads again in MiXCR, with one record for every CDR3 protein. The sample has about 470,000 distinct CDR3 sequences; roughly 26% are singletons. This clonotype was seen a handful of times. Its antigen is not identified. Findings and caveats of the study: Zero-insertion findings could be partly confounded by invariant cells (MAIT and iNKT cells).

This CDR3 has 16 residues. Germline-derived CDR1 and CDR2 are SGHTA and FQGNSA. The J segment lost 1 base and the V segment lost 5 bases, leaving 5 bases of the junction unmatched. This sample was shared with a second study, whose subject was T cells expressing NK-cell markers. That report adds: The CD3+CD56-NKG2C+ fraction of several donors was likewise dominated by these clonotypes. Whether the expanded NKG2C+ T cell clones recognized HCMV remained unclear.

This sequence joins TRBV7-2 and TRBJ2-4, with 10 bases that match TRBD2. This clonotype was sampled from a woman between 18 and 30 years old in good health. Specimen: CD4+ T cells sorted from blood. CDR3 sequence reads: CASSVPGLAAKNIQYF. The CDR3 DNA follows: TGTGCCAGCAGCGTCCCGGGACTAGCGGCCAAAAACATTCAGTACTTC.